This passage covers 26 T cell receptor beta chains from one sample sequenced in a study of cytomegalovirus exposure and HLA in healthy donors. It was with 60 Vbeta and 13 Jbeta primers that the PCR ran. Clones were read by immunoSEQ multiplex PCR, and TCRdb kept only the in-frame ones, dropping some. Of tens of thousands of clones in the sample, almost 85% were seen once. Sequencing was done on a sample of PBMCs. Receptors originate from a man aged 18 to 35 in good health and CMV-seronegative.

V gene TRBV11-2 combines with J gene TRBJ2-4; D gene ambiguous. The CDR3 has 13 amino acids. Germline CDR1 reads SGHAT; CDR2 reads FQNNGV. V dropped 3 bases and J dropped 4 bases, with 7 bases sitting between them. CDR3: CASSLRSKNIQYF. The CDR3 coding sequence is TGTGCCAGCAGCTTGAGGAGTAAAAACATTCAGTACTTC.

V gene TRBV6-1 combines with J gene TRBJ1-5; tentatively, D is TRBD1 (5 bases). Looked up from germline, CDR1 is MNHNS and CDR2 is SASEGT. This CDR3 has 14 residues. Trimming pared 7 bases from V and 6 bases from J, leaving 16 bases between. The CDR3 nucleotides read TGTGCCAGCATGAGTGGAGGGGTCGGTCAGCCCCAGCATTTT. Translated, it gives CASMSGGVGQPQHF.

This rearrangement joins TRBV5-5 to TRBJ2-3; 13 nucleotides agree with TRBD2. This CDR3 contains 16 residues. The germline gives CDR1 SGHKS, CDR2 YYEKEE (reference sequence). V trimming: 4 bases; J trimming: 6 bases; junction bases outside the gene matches: 8. The CDR3 DNA follows: TGTGCCAGCAGCCCCTTGGGGACTAGCGGGGTTGATACGCAGTATTTT. This gives the protein CASSPLGTSGVDTQYF. The full variable domain, its missing parts supplied by reference TRBV5-5 and TRBJ2-3, is DAGVTQSPTHLIKTRGQQVTLRCSPISGHKSVSWYQQVLGQGPQFIFQYYEKEERGRGNFPDRFSARQFPNYSSELNVNALLLGDSALYLCASSPLGTSGVDTQYFGPGTRLTVL.

The chain employs TRBV9 and TRBJ2-1, with D perhaps TRBD2 (6 bases). Germline values: CDR1 SGDLS, CDR2 YYNGEE. The CDR3 has 15 residues. V dropped 4 bases and J dropped 1 base, with 12 bases sitting between them. The CDR3, as DNA: TGTGCCAGCAGCATGGTTGGAGGGTCCTACAATGAGCAGTTCTTC. Amino acid sequence: CASSMVGGSYNEQFF. The full variable domain, its missing parts supplied by reference TRBV9 and TRBJ2-1, is DSGVTQTPKHLITATGQRVTLRCSPRSGDLSVYWYQQSLDQGLQFLIQYYNGEERAKGNILERFSAQQFPDLHSELNLSSLELGDSALYFCASSMVGGSYNEQFFGPGTRLTVL.

J is TRBJ2-7 and V is TRBV28; weak D call: TRBD1 (7 bases). V lost 7 bases and J 4 bases, leaving 17 bases between the germline ends. Germline loops: CDR1 MDHEN, CDR2 SYDVKM. CDR3 length equals 14 residues. CDR3 coding DNA: TGTGCCAGCACCAAGGGGCAGGGGGGATACGAGCAGTACTTC. This sequence encodes CASTKGQGGYEQYF.

This chain links TRBV28 with TRBJ2-1; a weak D match, TRBD2 (5 bases). CDR1 and CDR2 from the germline V gene are MDHEN and SYDVKM. CDR3 length: 13 amino acids. Trimming took 2 bases from V and 8 from J, leaving 10 bases between them. The CDR3 loop reads CASSLGVGDEQFF. CDR3 nucleotide sequence: TGTGCCAGCAGTTTAGGGGTCGGGGATGAGCAGTTCTTC.

The J gene is TRBJ2-7, the V gene TRBV5-4; TRBD1 matches 9 bases. Trimming took 3 bases from V and 7 from J; bases not matched to a gene: 8. The CDR3 length is 14 residues. In germline, CDR1 is SGHNT, CDR2 YYREEE (reference sequence). CDR3 sequence: CASSWDRASGEQYF. The DNA of the CDR3 is TGTGCCAGCAGCTGGGACAGGGCTTCGGGAGAGCAGTACTTC.

This rearrangement joins TRBV27 to TRBJ2-7; TRBD2 agrees at 7 bases. Germline loops: CDR1 MNHEY, CDR2 SMNVEV (reference sequence). Trimming cost V 5 bases and J 7 bases; bases outside gene matches: 14. The CDR3 is 15 amino acids. The CDR3 spells CASSKPRAGVEEQYF. The CDR3 bases are TGTGCCAGCAGTAAACCCAGGGCGGGAGTGGAGGAGCAGTACTTC.

The chain carries TRBV7-9 and TRBJ2-1, with 8 bases lining up with TRBD2. V trimming: 6 bases; J trimming: 0 bases; junction bases outside the gene matches: 7. Germline CDR1 SEHNR, CDR2 FQNEAQ (reference sequence). The CDR3 is 16 amino acids. The CDR3 DNA is TGTGCCAGCAGTGGGAGAAGCGGGAGCTCCTACAATGAGCAGTTCTTC. Translating it yields CASSGRSGSSYNEQFF.

V and J are TRBV7-9 and TRBJ2-7; TRBD1 agrees at 9 bases. CDR3 length: 15 amino acids. Germline loops: CDR1 SEHNR, CDR2 FQNEAQ (reference sequence). J was trimmed by 4 bases and V by 4 bases; bases with no gene match: 8. The CDR3 loop reads CASSSRDRARYEQYF. The CDR3, as DNA: TGTGCCAGCAGCTCCCGGGACAGGGCGCGATACGAGCAGTACTTC.

The chain combines TRBV28 with TRBJ1-2; tentatively, D is TRBD1 (6 bases). This CDR3 contains 15 residues. Trimming pared 4 bases from V and 5 bases from J, leaving 17 bases between. Germline V gene sequence: CDR1 MDHEN, CDR2 SYDVKM. In DNA, the CDR3 is TGTGCCAGCAGTTCTCCCCAGGGGATATGGTATGGCTACACCTTC. Translation gives CASSSPQGIWYGYTF.

The CDR3 loop is CASSPRQGLGTDTQYF. The CDR3 DNA is TGTGCCAGCAGCCCCCGCCAGGGGCTGGGGACAGATACGCAGTATTTT. The rearrangement joins TRBV5-4 to TRBJ2-3, with D possibly being TRBD1 (6 bases). The CDR3 has 16 residues. The V end was cut by 4 bases, the J end by 3 bases, with 18 bases between. From germline, CDR1 is SGHNT and CDR2 YYREEE (reference sequence).

The chain recombines TRBV11-1 with TRBJ1-1; D not certain. V was clipped by 5 bases and J by 4 bases, with 5 bases between them. Germline loops: CDR1 SGHAT, CDR2 FQDESV (reference sequence). The CDR3 totals 11 residues. The CDR3 protein is CASSPFTEAFF. The CDR3 DNA follows: TGTGCCAGCAGCCCGTTCACTGAAGCTTTCTTT.

The rearrangement uses TRBV13 and TRBJ2-2; tentatively, D is TRBD1 (6 bases). The germline CDR1 and CDR2 sequences are PRHDT and FYEKMQ (reference sequence). V lost 5 bases and J lost 4, with 17 bases in between. The CDR3 length is 16 residues. Here the CDR3 reads CASSLKTGGSTGELFF. The CDR3, as DNA: TGTGCCAGCAGCCTAAAGACAGGAGGTAGCACCGGGGAGCTGTTTTTT. The variable domain in full, with the rest retrieved from reference TRBV13 and TRBJ2-2, is AAGVIQSPRHLIKEKRETATLKCYPIPRHDTVYWYQQGPGQDPQFLISFYEKMQSDKGSIPDRFSAQQFSDYHSELNMSSLELGDSALYFCASSLKTGGSTGELFFGEGSRLTVL.

This clone was seen a single time. A junction end diverges from the germline sequence, so it may reflect a read error. The V gene is TRBV6-1, the J gene TRBJ2-7; no definite D call. This CDR3 has 11 residues. The germline V gene has CDR1 MNHNS and CDR2 SASEGT. CDR3 protein: CASREGLEQYF. CDR3 coding DNA: TGTGCCAGCAGGGAAGGGCTGGAGCAGTACTTC.

The V and J genes are TRBV18 and TRBJ2-7, with D perhaps matching TRBD2 (6 bases). The germline V gene encodes CDR1 KGHSH and CDR2 LQKENI. The V end lost 2 bases, the J end lost 4 bases, and 9 bases lay between the germline ends. The CDR3 sequence is 13 residues long. The CDR3 DNA reads as TGTGCCAGCTCACCATTAGCGGATTACGAGCAGTACTTC. Amino acid sequence: CASSPLADYEQYF.

The chain links TRBV28 to TRBJ1-2; no reliable D call. This CDR3 spans 12 amino acids. V lost 5 bases, J lost 5 bases, and 9 bases lay in between. From germline, CDR1 is MDHEN and CDR2 SYDVKM. The CDR3 nucleotides read TGTGCCAGCAGTCTCGACACATATGGCTACACCTTC. It specifies CASSLDTYGYTF.

The chain joins TRBV28 to TRBJ2-1; 8 nucleotides align to TRBD2. Trimming cost V 1 base and J 4 bases; bases outside gene matches: 6. The CDR3 consists of 16 residues. Germline CDR1 reads MDHEN; CDR2 reads SYDVKM. The CDR3 nucleotides read TGTGCCAGCAGTTTATTTCCACTAGCGGATTACAATGAGCAGTTCTTC. Residues: CASSLFPLADYNEQFF. The variable domain in full, with the rest retrieved from reference TRBV28 and TRBJ2-1, is DVKVTQSSRYLVKRTGEKVFLECVQDMDHENMFWYRQDPGLGLRLIYFSYDVKMKEKGDIPEGYSVSREKKERFSLILESASTNQTSMYLCASSLFPLADYNEQFFGPGTRLTVL.

This clone was seen a handful of times. The rearrangement uses TRBV19 and TRBJ2-1, with 11 positions matching TRBD2. This CDR3 contains 16 residues. The J segment lost 7 bases and the V segment lost 0 bases, leaving 5 bases of the junction unmatched. Germline V gives CDR1 LNHDA, CDR2 SQIVND (reference sequence). CDR3 in DNA: TGTGCCAGTAGTATAGAGGGACTAGCGGTAAGGAATGAGCAGTTCTTC. Translation: CASSIEGLAVRNEQFF.

The chain employs TRBV6-1 and TRBJ2-3; D perhaps matches TRBD1 (5 bases). This CDR3 contains 15 residues. Trimming removed 4 bases from V and 2 bases from J, with 13 bases in between. Looked up from germline, CDR1 is MNHNS and CDR2 is SASEGT. This CDR3 reads CASSGVGADTDTQYF. The CDR3 DNA is TGTGCCAGCAGTGGGGTAGGGGCGGACACAGATACGCAGTATTTT.

The DNA of the CDR3 is TGTGCCAGCAGCTTATCAGGGGCGAGGGGCTACACCTTC. Translation: CASSLSGARGYTF. The chain recombines TRBV5-4 with TRBJ1-2; D is perhaps TRBD1 (6 bases). From germline, CDR1 is SGHNT and CDR2 YYREEE (reference sequence). V lost 2 bases and J lost 8, with 13 bases in between. The CDR3 covers 13 residues.

This chain links TRBV19 with TRBJ2-5; D is undetermined. V dropped 6 bases and J dropped 1 base, with 15 bases sitting between them. The CDR3 consists of 15 residues. Germline V CDR1 and CDR2: LNHDA, SQIVND (reference sequence). Here the CDR3 DNA reads TGTGCCAGTAGCCCCTCGGCCGGAGCCCAAGAGACCCAGTACTTC. It specifies CASSPSAGAQETQYF. The variable domain in full, with the rest retrieved from reference TRBV19 and TRBJ2-5, is DGGITQSPKYLFRKEGQNVTLSCEQNLNHDAMYWYRQDPGQGLRLIYYSQIVNDFQKGDIAEGYSVSREKKESFPLTVTSAQKNPTAFYLCASSPSAGAQETQYFGPGTRLLVL.

This sequence joins TRBV6-6 and TRBJ2-7, with TRBD1 matching over 12 bases. Germline V gene sequence: CDR1 MNHNY, CDR2 SVGAGI (reference sequence). The CDR3 sequence is 16 residues long. The V gene end was trimmed by 0 bases and the J gene end by 4 bases; junction bases not matched to a gene: 4. The CDR3 DNA reads TGTGCCAGCAGTTACTCGGGACAGGGGGCAAGGTACGAGCAGTACTTC. Its protein product is CASSYSGQGARYEQYF.

The rearrangement links TRBV19 to TRBJ1-5; 8 bases are a match to TRBD1. This CDR3 has 17 residues. CDR1 and CDR2 from the germline V gene are LNHDA and SQIVND (reference sequence). With V trimmed by 2 bases and J by 0 bases, 6 bases remained unmatched. The CDR3 here is CASSIRGTGLSNQPQHF. The CDR3 DNA reads as TGTGCCAGTAGTATAAGGGGGACAGGCCTTAGCAATCAGCCCCAGCATTTT.

This chain joins TRBV29-1 and TRBJ2-1, with D possibly matching TRBD2 (6 bases). The length of the CDR3 is 14 residues. Germline-derived CDR1 and CDR2 are SQVTM and ANQGSEA. V gave up 7 bases and J gave up 6 bases, with 19 bases separating them. The chain's CDR3 is CSGSPGVPSNEQFF. In DNA, the CDR3 is TGCAGCGGGTCCCCGGGGGTCCCATCCAATGAGCAGTTCTTC.

V usage is TRBV28 and J usage is TRBJ1-6; D is ambiguous. The CDR3 is 14 amino acids. Germline V gives CDR1 MDHEN, CDR2 SYDVKM. V was cut by 6 bases and J by 6 bases, with 12 bases left in between. CDR3 sequence reads: CASRARPPNSPLHF. The CDR3 nucleotides read TGTGCCAGCAGGGCCAGGCCACCTAATTCACCCCTCCACTTT. The full variable domain, with the rest looked up from reference TRBV28 and TRBJ1-6, is DVKVTQSSRYLVKRTGEKVFLECVQDMDHENMFWYRQDPGLGLRLIYFSYDVKMKEKGDIPEGYSVSREKKERFSLILESASTNQTSMYLCASRARPPNSPLHFGNGTRLTVT.